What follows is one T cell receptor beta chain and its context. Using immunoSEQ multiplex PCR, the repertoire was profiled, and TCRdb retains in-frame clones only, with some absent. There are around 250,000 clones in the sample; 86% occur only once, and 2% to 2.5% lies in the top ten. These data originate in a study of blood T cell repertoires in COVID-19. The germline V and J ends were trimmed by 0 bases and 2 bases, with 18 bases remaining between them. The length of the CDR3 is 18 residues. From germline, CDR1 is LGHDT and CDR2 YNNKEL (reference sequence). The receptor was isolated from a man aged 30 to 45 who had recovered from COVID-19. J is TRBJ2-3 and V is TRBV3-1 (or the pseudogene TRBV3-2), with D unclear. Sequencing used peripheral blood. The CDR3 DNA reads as TGTGCCAGCAGCCAAGAAGTGGGCGTCCGATACACCACAGATACGCAGTATTTT. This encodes CASSQEVGVRYTTDTQYF.